The clone carrying this T cell receptor beta chain appeared many times. Its specificity is unknown. The sample's time point: persistent/refractory GD, antithyroid drugs over 5 years with positive TRAb. There was RNA extracted from PBMCs, and the TCR library was made from it. The CDR3 sequence is 15 residues long. The germline CDR1 and CDR2 sequences are SGHTA and FQGNSA. V lost 5 bases and J lost 4; bases outside the gene matches: 9. Researchers made TCR beta libraries by using iRepertoire HTBI primers and running Arm-PCR on CDR3 regions. Per the study methods: Among the samples, 60 to 75 TRBV and about 15 TRBJ segments were identified. TCRdb recomputed calls from the multiplex PCR reads with MiXCR, one row per CDR3 protein. The V and J calls and clone size are TCRdb's, not the authors'. The data hold around 460,000 distinct CDR3 sequences, with 22% observed a single time. These data are taken from a study of regulatory T cells in long-lasting Graves disease. Study-level background: Persistence in Graves' disease required over 5 years of antithyroid drugs plus positive TSH receptor antibodies. General observations from the study: Persistent disease was characterized by preferential usage of TRBV28, TRBJ1-2 and TRBJ2-5.

This TCR was recovered from a female donor with Graves disease. The chain carries TRBV7-2 and TRBJ1-1; 8 nucleotides line up with TRBD1. The source material was peripheral blood mononuclear cells (PBMCs), sampled when the disease was refractory, from a patient treated with antithyroid drugs. The CDR3 bases are TGTGCCAGCAGCCATCGGACAGGGAGGACCACTGAAGCTTTCTTT. Protein sequence: CASSHRTGRTTEAFF.